These T cell receptor beta chains were read from a single sample in a study of blood T cells in healthy people across ages. TCRdb analysed the 5' RACE reads with MiXCR anew, one entry per CDR3 protein. Counted here are roughly 680,000 distinct CDR3 sequences, about half occurring once; the ten biggest clones make up roughly 30%. The source material was blood. The receptors shown here come from a woman in her sixties or seventies in good health. The CDR3 runs from the conserved cysteine through the conserved F or W. Each record gives: D gene, clone size, J gene, V gene, CDR3 protein, CDR3 DNA. The D gene is left open where the match is weak. Expanded clones are given a class, and other clones once, few, many or no size at all.

d_gene: NA; abundance: NA; j_gene: TRBJ1-1; v_gene: TRBV6-1; CDR3aa: CASSEGGIRTEAFF; CDR3nt: TGTGCCAGCAGTGAAGGAGGTATACGCACTGAAGCTTTCTTT
d_gene: NA; abundance: NA; j_gene: TRBJ2-6; v_gene: TRBV20-1; CDR3aa: CSAMFRGQNSGANVLTF; CDR3nt: TGCAGTGCTATGTTCAGGGGCCAAAACTCTGGGGCCAACGTCCTGACTTTC
d_gene: NA; abundance: NA; j_gene: TRBJ1-1; v_gene: TRBV6-2/TRBV6-3; CDR3aa: CATSVAGRNTEAFF; CDR3nt: TGTGCCACCAGCGTGGCAGGGCGGAACACTGAAGCTTTCTTT
d_gene: TRBD1; abundance: NA; j_gene: TRBJ1-2; v_gene: TRBV20-1; CDR3aa: CSANTARQGRLDTF; CDR3nt: TGCAGTGCTAACACCGCCCGACAGGGGAGGTTGGACACCTTC
d_gene: TRBD1; abundance: NA; j_gene: TRBJ1-2; v_gene: TRBV20-1; CDR3aa: CSARDRTGLYGYTF; CDR3nt: TGCAGTGCTAGAGATAGGACAGGGCTCTATGGCTACACCTTC
d_gene: NA; abundance: many; j_gene: TRBJ1-6; v_gene: TRBV28; CDR3aa: CASNRNNSPLHF; CDR3nt: TGTGCCAGCAACAGAAATAATTCACCCCTCCACTTT
d_gene: NA; abundance: few; j_gene: TRBJ2-3; v_gene: TRBV7-3; CDR3aa: CASSLHRMDTQYF; CDR3nt: TGTGCCAGCAGCTTACATCGGATGGATACGCAGTATTTT
d_gene: TRBD2; abundance: NA; j_gene: TRBJ2-3; v_gene: TRBV3-1; CDR3aa: CASSLFSGSSTDTQYF; CDR3nt: TGTGCCAGCAGCCTTTTTAGCGGGTCTAGCACAGATACGCAGTATTTT
d_gene: NA; abundance: NA; j_gene: TRBJ2-5; v_gene: TRBV5-1; CDR3aa: CASSRGTALQETQYF; CDR3nt: TGCGCCAGCAGCCGAGGTACAGCGCTCCAAGAGACCCAGTACTTC
d_gene: NA; abundance: NA; j_gene: TRBJ1-5; v_gene: TRBV19; CDR3aa: CASSIAGEQVANQPQHF; CDR3nt: TGTGCCAGTAGTATAGCGGGGGAACAGGTCGCTAATCAGCCCCAGCATTTT
d_gene: NA; abundance: few; j_gene: TRBJ2-1; v_gene: TRBV4-1; CDR3aa: CASSKHSSSYNEQFF; CDR3nt: TGCGCCAGCAGCAAACATTCGAGCTCCTACAATGAGCAGTTCTTC
d_gene: NA; abundance: few; j_gene: TRBJ2-7; v_gene: TRBV21-1; CDR3aa: CASSKRGRYFYEQYF; CDR3nt: TGTGCCAGCAGCAAACGCGGGAGATATTTCTACGAGCAGTACTTC
d_gene: NA; abundance: NA; j_gene: TRBJ2-1; v_gene: TRBV29-1; CDR3aa: CSVVLESEQFF; CDR3nt: TGCAGCGTTGTTCTGGAGAGTGAGCAGTTCTTC
d_gene: NA; abundance: NA; j_gene: TRBJ1-2; v_gene: TRBV7-9; CDR3aa: CASSLGGPANYGCTF; CDR3nt: TGTGCCAGCAGCTTAGGTGGGCCTGCTAACTATGGCTGCACCTTC
d_gene: NA; abundance: few; j_gene: TRBJ2-7; v_gene: TRBV20-1; CDR3aa: CSARTPGYEQYF; CDR3nt: TGCAGTGCAAGGACGCCTGGGTACGAGCAGTACTTC
d_gene: TRBD2; abundance: NA; j_gene: TRBJ2-5; v_gene: TRBV7-2; CDR3aa: CASSFSGTSQYF; CDR3nt: TGTGCCAGCAGCTTTAGCGGGACGTCCCAGTACTTC
d_gene: NA; abundance: once; j_gene: TRBJ2-2; v_gene: TRBV4-1; CDR3aa: CASSQLMVRRIDTGELFF; CDR3nt: TGCGCCAGCAGCCAATTAATGGTCCGGCGCATAGACACCGGGGAGTTGTTTTTT
d_gene: NA; abundance: NA; j_gene: TRBJ1-2; v_gene: TRBV6-2/TRBV6-3; CDR3aa: CASSYPGTLGGYTF; CDR3nt: TGTGCCAGCAGTTACCCCGGTACCCTGGGAGGCTACACCTTC
d_gene: NA; abundance: few; j_gene: TRBJ2-7; v_gene: TRBV15; CDR3aa: CATSRGGGNEQYF; CDR3nt: TGTGCCACCAGCAGAGGTGGAGGGAACGAGCAGTACTTC
d_gene: TRBD1; abundance: few; j_gene: TRBJ1-6; v_gene: TRBV28; CDR3aa: CASSSGQTNSPLHF; CDR3nt: TGTGCCAGCAGTTCGGGACAGACTAATTCACCCCTCCACTTT
d_gene: NA; abundance: many; j_gene: TRBJ2-5; v_gene: TRBV29-1; CDR3aa: CSVWVETQYF; CDR3nt: TGCAGCGTTTGGGTAGAGACCCAGTACTTC
d_gene: TRBD1; abundance: NA; j_gene: TRBJ1-5; v_gene: TRBV20-1; CDR3aa: CSARTGDQPQHF; CDR3nt: TGCAGTGCTCGGACAGGGGATCAGCCCCAGCATTTT
d_gene: NA; abundance: NA; j_gene: TRBJ2-3; v_gene: TRBV5-1; CDR3aa: CAGSAGHLGTDTQYF; CDR3nt: TGCGCCGGCAGCGCCGGACACCTCGGCACAGATACGCAGTATTTT
d_gene: NA; abundance: NA; j_gene: TRBJ2-3; v_gene: TRBV6-2/TRBV6-3; CDR3aa: CASRTYRGNGTDTQYF; CDR3nt: TGTGCCAGCAGGACCTACCGGGGGAACGGCACAGATACGCAGTATTTT
d_gene: NA; abundance: NA; j_gene: TRBJ1-2; v_gene: TRBV29-1; CDR3aa: CSVDYRNYGYTF; CDR3nt: TGCAGCGTTGATTACAGGAACTATGGCTACACCTTC
d_gene: NA; abundance: many; j_gene: TRBJ1-5; v_gene: TRBV12-3/TRBV12-4; CDR3aa: CASSPLEEQPQHF; CDR3nt: TGTGCCAGCAGTCCCCTGGAGGAGCAGCCCCAGCATTTT
d_gene: NA; abundance: NA; j_gene: TRBJ2-5; v_gene: TRBV5-1; CDR3aa: CASSLNPGQETQYF; CDR3nt: TGCGCCAGCAGCTTAAATCCGGGCCAAGAGACCCAGTACTTC
d_gene: NA; abundance: NA; j_gene: TRBJ2-7; v_gene: TRBV2; CDR3aa: CASNTLTSLGNEQYF; CDR3nt: TGTGCCAGCAATACCCTGACTTCCCTGGGGAACGAGCAGTACTTC
d_gene: NA; abundance: NA; j_gene: TRBJ1-6; v_gene: TRBV6-5; CDR3aa: CASSYSGGSSYNSPLHF; CDR3nt: TGTGCCAGCAGTTACTCTGGGGGAAGCTCCTATAATTCACCCCTCCACTTT
d_gene: NA; abundance: NA; j_gene: TRBJ1-2; v_gene: TRBV7-2; CDR3aa: CASSLGQEFYGYTF; CDR3nt: TGTGCCAGCAGCTTAGGACAAGAGTTCTATGGCTACACCTTC
d_gene: NA; abundance: NA; j_gene: TRBJ2-5; v_gene: TRBV18; CDR3aa: CASPPGQPKETQYF; CDR3nt: TGTGCCAGCCCACCCGGACAGCCTAAAGAGACCCAGTACTTC
d_gene: NA; abundance: NA; j_gene: TRBJ1-1; v_gene: TRBV28; CDR3aa: CASSFRGRRGTEAFF; CDR3nt: TGTGCCAGCAGTTTCCGGGGGCGCCGGGGAACTGAAGCTTTCTTT
d_gene: NA; abundance: few; j_gene: TRBJ2-7; v_gene: TRBV7-2; CDR3aa: CASSRIGGEQYF; CDR3nt: TGTGCCAGCAGCCGGATAGGGGGCGAGCAGTACTTC
d_gene: NA; abundance: NA; j_gene: TRBJ1-5; v_gene: TRBV4-1; CDR3aa: CASSQGPAIPNQPQHF; CDR3nt: TGCGCCAGCAGCCAAGGGCCCGCCATTCCAAATCAGCCCCAGCATTTT
d_gene: TRBD1; abundance: NA; j_gene: TRBJ2-3; v_gene: TRBV5-1; CDR3aa: CASSPGQNIDTQYF; CDR3nt: TGCGCCAGCAGCCCGGGACAGAACATAGATACGCAGTATTTT
d_gene: NA; abundance: NA; j_gene: TRBJ1-6; v_gene: TRBV7-2; CDR3aa: CASRGMVYNSPLHF; CDR3nt: TGTGCCAGCAGGGGCATGGTTTATAATTCACCCCTCCACTTT
d_gene: TRBD2; abundance: NA; j_gene: TRBJ2-4; v_gene: TRBV9; CDR3aa: CASSVFSGRGTGELYF; CDR3nt: TGTGCCAGCAGCGTATTTAGCGGGAGGGGGACCGGGGAGCTGTACTTC
d_gene: NA; abundance: once; j_gene: TRBJ2-7; v_gene: TRBV6-6; CDR3aa: CASSPTNTAVTYEQYF; CDR3nt: TGTGCCAGCAGCCCTACGAACACCGCGGTTACCTACGAGCAGTACTTC
d_gene: NA; abundance: NA; j_gene: TRBJ2-5; v_gene: TRBV5-1; CDR3aa: CASTRNQETQYF; CDR3nt: TGCGCCAGCACCCGGAATCAAGAGACCCAGTACTTC
d_gene: TRBD2; abundance: few; j_gene: TRBJ2-1; v_gene: TRBV10-3; CDR3aa: CAISERGYNEQFF; CDR3nt: TGTGCCATCTCAGAGCGGGGCTACAATGAGCAGTTCTTC
d_gene: TRBD2; abundance: NA; j_gene: TRBJ2-1; v_gene: TRBV5-1; CDR3aa: CASSLVSGSMNEQFF; CDR3nt: TGCGCCAGCAGCTTGGTTAGCGGGAGTATGAATGAGCAGTTCTTC
d_gene: NA; abundance: NA; j_gene: TRBJ2-5; v_gene: TRBV6-2/TRBV6-3; CDR3aa: CASRRPTLEQYF; CDR3nt: TGTGCCAGCAGGAGACCAACATTAGAGCAGTACTTC
d_gene: TRBD1; abundance: NA; j_gene: TRBJ1-1; v_gene: TRBV30; CDR3aa: CAWSPGGQRMTEAFF; CDR3nt: TGTGCCTGGAGTCCCGGGGGACAGAGGATGACTGAAGCTTTCTTT
d_gene: TRBD2; abundance: once; j_gene: TRBJ2-7; v_gene: TRBV20-1; CDR3aa: CSAAGPVSEQYF; CDR3nt: TGCAGTGCAGCGGGGCCGGTCAGTGAGCAGTACTTC
d_gene: NA; abundance: few; j_gene: TRBJ1-2; v_gene: TRBV25-1; CDR3aa: CASSEQETGYGYTF; CDR3nt: TGTGCCAGCAGTGAGCAGGAGACAGGCTATGGCTACACCTTC
d_gene: TRBD1; abundance: NA; j_gene: TRBJ2-7; v_gene: TRBV5-1; CDR3aa: CASSLGDRGTYNEQYF; CDR3nt: TGCGCCAGCAGCTTGGGAGACAGGGGCACCTACAATGAGCAGTACTTC
d_gene: NA; abundance: NA; j_gene: TRBJ2-3; v_gene: TRBV9; CDR3aa: CASSVFGGEVTDTQYF; CDR3nt: TGTGCCAGCAGCGTATTTGGAGGGGAGGTCACAGATACGCAGTATTTT
d_gene: TRBD2; abundance: NA; j_gene: TRBJ2-7; v_gene: TRBV18; CDR3aa: CASSPSWGSGSFNEQYF; CDR3nt: TGTGCCAGCTCACCGAGTTGGGGTAGCGGGAGCTTCAATGAGCAGTACTTC
d_gene: NA; abundance: NA; j_gene: TRBJ1-1; v_gene: TRBV5-1; CDR3aa: CASSQARGVRPGTEAFF; CDR3nt: TGCGCCAGCAGCCAGGCGCGGGGGGTCCGTCCGGGCACTGAAGCTTTCTTT
d_gene: NA; abundance: few; j_gene: TRBJ2-7; v_gene: TRBV7-2; CDR3aa: CASSFRGLAYEQYF; CDR3nt: TGTGCCAGCAGCTTTCGCGGGCTAGCCTACGAGCAGTACTTC
d_gene: NA; abundance: NA; j_gene: TRBJ1-1; v_gene: TRBV30; CDR3aa: CAETPGATEAFF; CDR3nt: TGTGCTGAAACGCCGGGAGCCACTGAAGCTTTCTTT
d_gene: TRBD1; abundance: NA; j_gene: TRBJ2-6; v_gene: TRBV7-9; CDR3aa: CASINRGLPGANVLTF; CDR3nt: TGTGCCAGCATCAACAGGGGGCTACCTGGGGCCAACGTCCTGACTTTC
d_gene: NA; abundance: few; j_gene: TRBJ2-7; v_gene: TRBV7-3; CDR3aa: CASSLRQDGASSYEQYF; CDR3nt: TGTGCCAGCAGCTTGCGACAGGATGGGGCGAGCTCCTACGAGCAGTACTTT
d_gene: NA; abundance: few; j_gene: TRBJ2-7; v_gene: TRBV10-3; CDR3aa: CAISDGDEQYF; CDR3nt: TGTGCCATCAGTGATGGCGACGAGCAGTACTTC